This is a list of T cell receptor beta chains from one sample in a study of blood T cell repertoires in COVID-19. Only in-frame clones appear in the TCRdb table, and some are missing; sequencing was by immunoSEQ multiplex PCR. The sample carries about 250,000 clones, 88% recorded once. Sample: peripheral blood. The receptors were gathered from a woman aged 25 to 39 with COVID-19, enrolled during active disease. CDR3s include the opening cysteine and the closing phenylalanine or tryptophan. The D gene is left open where the match is weak. Expanded clones are given a class, and other clones once, few, many or no size at all.

j_gene: TRBJ2-1; abundance: few; d_gene: TRBD2; v_gene: TRBV5-4; CDR3aa: CASTETSGTYNEQFF; CDR3nt: TGTGCCAGCACCGAAACTAGCGGCACCTACAATGAGCAGTTCTTC
j_gene: TRBJ2-3; abundance: -; d_gene: -; v_gene: TRBV28; CDR3aa: CASREGRTQYF; CDR3nt: TGTGCCAGCAGGGAGGGGAGAACGCAGTATTTT
j_gene: TRBJ1-1; abundance: -; d_gene: -; v_gene: TRBV12-5; CDR3aa: CASGLAPGGTEAFF; CDR3nt: TGTGCTAGTGGTCTCGCACCCGGGGGTACTGAAGCTTTCTTT
j_gene: TRBJ2-7; abundance: few; d_gene: -; v_gene: TRBV13; CDR3aa: CASSFGEGQGYEQYF; CDR3nt: TGTGCCAGCAGCTTCGGAGAGGGCCAAGGTTACGAGCAGTACTTC
j_gene: TRBJ2-1; abundance: -; d_gene: TRBD2; v_gene: TRBV4-1; CDR3aa: CASSHLPPGLAGGWQFF; CDR3nt: TGCGCCAGCAGCCACCTTCCACCGGGACTAGCGGGAGGTTGGCAGTTCTTC
j_gene: TRBJ1-1; abundance: -; d_gene: -; v_gene: TRBV6-5; CDR3aa: CASKRALRDEAFF; CDR3nt: TGTGCCAGCAAGCGGGCGCTACGGGATGAAGCTTTCTTT
j_gene: TRBJ2-3; abundance: -; d_gene: -; v_gene: TRBV2; CDR3aa: CASRASALRDTQYF; CDR3nt: TGTGCCAGCCGAGCTAGCGCCCTCCGGGATACGCAGTATTTT
j_gene: TRBJ2-2; abundance: -; d_gene: -; v_gene: TRBV4-2; CDR3aa: CASSQHRANTGELFF; CDR3nt: TGTGCCAGCAGCCAACACCGGGCGAACACCGGGGAGCTGTTTTTT
j_gene: TRBJ2-3; abundance: -; d_gene: TRBD2; v_gene: TRBV6-5; CDR3aa: CASSYSVAGTDTQYF; CDR3nt: TGTGCCAGCAGTTACTCTGTAGCGGGAACCGATACGCAGTATTTT
j_gene: TRBJ2-1; abundance: -; d_gene: -; v_gene: TRBV28; CDR3aa: CASRPNAFSYNEQFF; CDR3nt: TGTGCCAGCAGGCCCAATGCGTTCTCCTACAATGAGCAGTTCTTC
j_gene: TRBJ1-1; abundance: -; d_gene: -; v_gene: TRBV6-2/TRBV6-3; CDR3aa: CASSYSGGNTEAFF; CDR3nt: TGTGCCAGCAGTTACTCGGGGGGGAACACTGAAGCTTTCTTT
j_gene: TRBJ2-2; abundance: -; d_gene: -; v_gene: TRBV11-3; CDR3aa: CASSLVRDTGELFF; CDR3nt: TGTGCCAGCAGCTTAGTCAGGGACACCGGGGAGCTGTTTTTT
j_gene: TRBJ2-3; abundance: -; d_gene: TRBD2; v_gene: TRBV30; CDR3aa: CAWSHGSGRAHAHLTQYF; CDR3nt: TGTGCCTGGAGTCATGGTAGCGGGAGGGCACACGCACATTTAACGCAGTATTTT
j_gene: TRBJ2-1; abundance: -; d_gene: -; v_gene: TRBV6-2/TRBV6-3; CDR3aa: CASSYVSGPYNEQFF; CDR3nt: TGTGCCAGCAGTTATGTTAGCGGTCCCTACAATGAGCAGTTCTTC
j_gene: TRBJ2-1; abundance: -; d_gene: TRBD1; v_gene: TRBV5-1; CDR3aa: CASSLVTGGPYNEQFF; CDR3nt: TGCGCCAGCAGCTTGGTGACAGGGGGCCCCTACAATGAGCAGTTCTTC
j_gene: TRBJ2-1; abundance: once; d_gene: -; v_gene: TRBV27; CDR3aa: CASRVAAPYNEQFF; CDR3nt: TGTGCCAGCAGAGTAGCGGCCCCCTACAATGAGCAGTTCTTC
j_gene: TRBJ2-3; abundance: -; d_gene: TRBD1; v_gene: TRBV28; CDR3aa: CASSFARQGTDTQYF; CDR3nt: TGTGCCAGCAGTTTTGCCCGACAGGGAACAGATACGCAGTATTTT
j_gene: TRBJ2-3; abundance: once; d_gene: -; v_gene: TRBV7-6; CDR3aa: CASSRRTRADTQYF; CDR3nt: TGTGCCAGCAGCCGACGGACGAGGGCTGATACGCAGTATTTT
j_gene: TRBJ2-1; abundance: -; d_gene: -; v_gene: TRBV11-3; CDR3aa: CASSSKDYEQFF; CDR3nt: TGTGCCAGCAGCTCCAAGGACTATGAGCAGTTCTTC
j_gene: TRBJ2-3; abundance: -; d_gene: -; v_gene: TRBV3-1/TRBV3-2; CDR3aa: CASSQDWSTQYF; CDR3nt: TGTGCCAGCAGCCAAGATTGGAGTACGCAGTATTTT
j_gene: TRBJ1-1; abundance: -; d_gene: TRBD1; v_gene: TRBV29-1; CDR3aa: CSARTGDVTEAFF; CDR3nt: TGCAGCGCTAGGACAGGGGATGTCACTGAAGCTTTCTTT
j_gene: TRBJ1-5; abundance: -; d_gene: TRBD1; v_gene: TRBV3-1/TRBV3-2; CDR3aa: CASSQDVGQGDQPQHF; CDR3nt: TGTGCCAGCAGCCAAGACGTGGGACAGGGCGATCAGCCCCAGCATTTT
j_gene: TRBJ1-6; abundance: -; d_gene: -; v_gene: TRBV30; CDR3aa: CAWSPSTDSPLHF; CDR3nt: TGTGCCTGGAGTCCATCTACTGATTCACCCCTCCACTTT
j_gene: TRBJ2-1; abundance: -; d_gene: -; v_gene: TRBV6-2/TRBV6-3; CDR3aa: CASSGTSSYNEQFF; CDR3nt: TGTGCCAGCAGTGGCACTAGCTCCTACAATGAGCAGTTCTTC
j_gene: TRBJ2-5; abundance: -; d_gene: TRBD2; v_gene: TRBV7-9; CDR3aa: CASSLARGGLETQYF; CDR3nt: TGTGCCAGCAGCTTAGCACGGGGGGGGCTAGAGACCCAGTACTTC
j_gene: TRBJ1-2; abundance: -; d_gene: -; v_gene: TRBV5-4; CDR3aa: CASSGGGDYGYTF; CDR3nt: TGTGCCAGCAGCGGGGGAGGGGACTATGGCTACACCTTC
j_gene: TRBJ2-5; abundance: -; d_gene: TRBD1; v_gene: TRBV6-5; CDR3aa: CASRDRGQETQYF; CDR3nt: TGTGCCAGCAGAGACAGGGGGCAGGAGACCCAGTACTTC
j_gene: TRBJ1-1; abundance: -; d_gene: -; v_gene: TRBV4-1; CDR3aa: CASSPLGRVEAEAFF; CDR3nt: TGCGCCAGCAGCCCACTCGGCAGGGTTGAAGCTGAAGCTTTCTTT
j_gene: TRBJ2-5; abundance: once; d_gene: -; v_gene: TRBV9; CDR3aa: CASSAGHPGETQYF; CDR3nt: TGTGCCAGCAGCGCGGGTCATCCGGGGGAGACCCAGTACTTC
j_gene: TRBJ1-4; abundance: -; d_gene: -; v_gene: TRBV2; CDR3aa: CASSEQGRDEKLFF; CDR3nt: TGTGCCAGCAGTGAACAGGGCCGGGATGAAAAACTGTTTTTT
j_gene: TRBJ2-3; abundance: -; d_gene: -; v_gene: TRBV9; CDR3aa: CASSVGGPDTQYF; CDR3nt: TGTGCCAGCAGCGTAGGAGGCCCGGATACGCAGTATTTT
j_gene: TRBJ1-4; abundance: -; d_gene: -; v_gene: TRBV7-9; CDR3aa: CASSLVGGNEKLFF; CDR3nt: TGTGCCAGCAGCTTAGTGGGCGGGAATGAAAAACTGTTTTTT
j_gene: TRBJ2-1; abundance: -; d_gene: -; v_gene: TRBV19; CDR3aa: CASSIGAGTEQFF; CDR3nt: TGTGCCAGTAGTATAGGGGCCGGGACAGAGCAGTTCTTC
j_gene: TRBJ1-1; abundance: few; d_gene: -; v_gene: TRBV4-3; CDR3aa: CASSHKRQGAFF; CDR3nt: TGCGCCAGCAGCCACAAAAGGCAGGGGGCTTTCTTT
j_gene: TRBJ2-3; abundance: -; d_gene: TRBD2; v_gene: TRBV5-6; CDR3aa: CASSLGLASTDTQYF; CDR3nt: TGTGCCAGCAGCTTAGGACTAGCTAGCACAGATACGCAGTATTTT
j_gene: TRBJ2-2; abundance: -; d_gene: -; v_gene: TRBV21-1; CDR3aa: CASSSAGERGGPGELFF; CDR3nt: TGTGCCAGCAGCTCTGCGGGCGAGCGGGGAGGGCCCGGGGAGCTGTTTTTT
j_gene: TRBJ1-2; abundance: -; d_gene: -; v_gene: TRBV19; CDR3aa: CASSAYRVGLDYGYTF; CDR3nt: TGTGCCAGTAGTGCCTACAGGGTTGGGTTGGACTATGGCTACACCTTC
j_gene: TRBJ1-1; abundance: -; d_gene: -; v_gene: TRBV7-2; CDR3aa: CASSLMEGMNTEAFF; CDR3nt: TGTGCCAGCAGCTTAATGGAGGGGATGAACACTGAAGCTTTCTTT
j_gene: TRBJ2-1; abundance: -; d_gene: -; v_gene: TRBV7-2; CDR3aa: CASSWGGGGDEQFF; CDR3nt: TGTGCCAGCAGCTGGGGGGGCGGCGGAGATGAGCAGTTCTTC
j_gene: TRBJ2-3; abundance: -; d_gene: -; v_gene: TRBV19; CDR3aa: CASSIDMDLNTQYF; CDR3nt: TGTGCCAGTAGTATAGATATGGACTTAAATACGCAGTATTTT
j_gene: TRBJ1-2; abundance: -; d_gene: -; v_gene: TRBV28; CDR3aa: CASFGDAGYTF; CDR3nt: TGTGCCAGCTTTGGAGACGCGGGCTACACCTTC
j_gene: TRBJ2-1; abundance: -; d_gene: -; v_gene: TRBV10-3; CDR3aa: CAISEAGPYNEQFF; CDR3nt: TGTGCCATCAGTGAGGCTGGCCCCTACAATGAGCAGTTCTTC
j_gene: TRBJ1-2; abundance: -; d_gene: -; v_gene: TRBV6-2/TRBV6-3; CDR3aa: CASSYSLASGYTF; CDR3nt: TGTGCCAGCAGTTACTCGTTAGCGTCTGGCTACACCTTC
j_gene: TRBJ1-1; abundance: -; d_gene: TRBD1; v_gene: TRBV10-2; CDR3aa: CASSDRGTMNTEAFF; CDR3nt: TGCGCCAGCAGTGACAGGGGGACCATGAACACTGAAGCTTTCTTT
j_gene: TRBJ2-7; abundance: -; d_gene: -; v_gene: TRBV6-5; CDR3aa: CASSYSGQTYEQYF; CDR3nt: TGTGCCAGCAGTTACTCTGGGCAGACCTACGAGCAGTACTTC
j_gene: TRBJ2-2; abundance: -; d_gene: -; v_gene: TRBV9; CDR3aa: CASSVSREWNTGELFF; CDR3nt: TGTGCCAGCAGCGTAAGTCGGGAGTGGAACACCGGGGAGCTGTTTTTT
j_gene: TRBJ1-3; abundance: -; d_gene: -; v_gene: TRBV11-2; CDR3aa: CASSLDPGTPGNTIYF; CDR3nt: TGTGCCAGCAGCTTAGATCCCGGGACTCCGGGAAACACCATATATTTT
j_gene: TRBJ1-4; abundance: -; d_gene: TRBD1; v_gene: TRBV16; CDR3aa: CASRDRPGEKLFF; CDR3nt: TGTGCCAGCCGGGACAGGCCAGGAGAAAAACTGTTTTTT
j_gene: TRBJ1-1; abundance: -; d_gene: TRBD1; v_gene: TRBV7-9; CDR3aa: CASGAWGQVNTEAFF; CDR3nt: TGTGCCAGCGGAGCCTGGGGACAGGTGAACACTGAAGCTTTCTTT
j_gene: TRBJ2-3; abundance: -; d_gene: TRBD1; v_gene: TRBV6-5; CDR3aa: CASSSNRGRTDTQYF; CDR3nt: TGTGCCAGCAGTTCCAACAGGGGGCGCACAGATACGCAGTATTTT
j_gene: TRBJ2-7; abundance: -; d_gene: -; v_gene: TRBV6-2/TRBV6-3; CDR3aa: CASSLNYEQYF; CDR3nt: TGTGCCAGCAGTTTAAACTACGAGCAGTACTTC
j_gene: TRBJ2-4; abundance: -; d_gene: TRBD1; v_gene: TRBV10-3; CDR3aa: CAISEGQGYGNIQYF; CDR3nt: TGTGCCATCAGTGAGGGACAGGGGTACGGAAACATTCAGTACTTC
j_gene: TRBJ1-6; abundance: -; d_gene: -; v_gene: TRBV6-5; CDR3aa: CATQVGASNSPLHF; CDR3nt: TGTGCCACCCAGGTGGGGGCGAGTAATTCACCCCTCCACTTT
j_gene: TRBJ1-1; abundance: -; d_gene: TRBD1; v_gene: TRBV6-5; CDR3aa: CASSYGTGERDTEAFF; CDR3nt: TGTGCCAGCAGTTACGGAACAGGGGAGAGGGACACTGAAGCTTTCTTT
j_gene: TRBJ1-1; abundance: -; d_gene: -; v_gene: TRBV4-1; CDR3aa: CASSQDVYTEAFF; CDR3nt: TGCGCCAGCAGCCAAGATGTATACACTGAAGCTTTCTTT
j_gene: TRBJ1-3; abundance: -; d_gene: -; v_gene: TRBV18; CDR3aa: CASSPGTGSGNTIYF; CDR3nt: TGTGCCAGCTCACCTGGAACAGGGTCTGGAAACACCATATATTTT
j_gene: TRBJ1-2; abundance: -; d_gene: TRBD1; v_gene: TRBV10-2; CDR3aa: CASTETGANYGYTF; CDR3nt: TGCGCCAGCACCGAGACAGGGGCTAACTATGGCTACACCTTC